One sample yielded the 18 T cell receptor beta chains listed below, sequenced in a study of blood T cells in healthy people across ages. It was with a sample-barcoded 5' primer and a J-beta primer mix that a second PCR of roughly 7 to 12 cycles was run. Using its own MiXCR run on the 5' RACE reads, TCRdb lists one record per CDR3 protein. Of about 670,000 distinct CDR3 sequences detected, 40% to 45% appear once; the ten largest clones hold approximately 31%. Material for sequencing was blood. These TCRs come from a man older than 75 in good health.

The V and J genes are TRBV11-2 and TRBJ2-1; the match to TRBD2 covers 7 bases. Gene TRBJ2-7 matches the end of the DNA better, so the J call may be wrong. The CDR3 is made up of 15 amino acids. CDR1 and CDR2 from the germline V gene are SGHAT and FQNNGV. DNA for the CDR3: TGTGCCAGCAGCCCTCGACTAGCCACGTACAATGAGCAGTACTTC. The encoded protein is CASSPRLATYNEQYF.

This clonotype has a handful of counts. This chain links TRBV20-1 with TRBJ2-5, with 8 bases fitting TRBD1. With V trimmed by 2 bases and J by 2 bases, 7 bases remained unmatched. This CDR3 is built from 15 residues. Germline V CDR1 and CDR2: DFQATT, SNEGSKA (reference sequence). CDR3 sequence: CSARSQTGAQETQYF. Written as DNA, the CDR3 is TGCAGTGCTAGATCACAGACAGGGGCACAAGAGACCCAGTACTTC.

The J gene is TRBJ2-1, the V gene TRBV2; D perhaps matches TRBD1 (6 bases). Trimming left V 9 bases short and J 7 bases short, with 16 bases between. The length of the CDR3 is 13 residues. Per the germline V gene, CDR1 is SNHLY and CDR2 is FYNNEI. The CDR3 is CASGGLGRNEQFF. As DNA, the CDR3 is TGTGCCAGTGGGGGCCTAGGGCGAAATGAGCAGTTCTTC. The full variable domain, its missing parts supplied by reference TRBV2 and TRBJ2-1, is EPEVTQTPSHQVTQMGQEVILRCVPISNHLYFYWYRQILGQKVEFLVSFYNNEISEKSEIFDDQFSVERPDGSNFTLKIRSTKLEDSAMYFCASGGLGRNEQFFGPGTRLTVL.

Worth noting for this clonotype: A much larger clone lies one base from this, so it may be a read error. This rearrangement joins TRBV6-2 or TRBV6-3 to TRBJ1-6; D unclear. CDR3 length: 14 amino acids. V was clipped by 4 bases and J by 10 bases, with 14 bases between them. CDR1 MNHEY and CDR2 SVGEGT come from the germline V gene. CDR3 loop: CASSSGRGSSPLHF. CDR3 nucleotide sequence: TGTGCCAGCAGTTCCGGCAGAGGCTCATCACCCCTCCACTTT.

V is TRBV6-2 or TRBV6-3 and J is TRBJ2-7, with D possibly being TRBD2 (6 bases). Trimming removed 7 bases from V and 0 bases from J, with 13 bases in between. The CDR3 has 14 amino acids. Germline loops: CDR1 MNHEY, CDR2 SVGEGT. The CDR3 bases are TGTGCCAGCAAAACCGCGGGGAACTCCTACGAGCAGTACTTC. It specifies CASKTAGNSYEQYF.

In the case of this clonotype: At one boundary the junction diverges from the germline segment, which might be a read error. The chain links TRBV4-1 to TRBJ2-7; D possibly corresponds to TRBD1 (5 bases). The CDR3 runs to 15 residues. Per the germline V gene, CDR1 is MGHRA and CDR2 is YSYEKL. The CDR3 region has the DNA TGCGCCAGCAGCCAAGGGACATATGGCTCCTACGAGCAGTGCTTC. It translates to CASSQGTYGSYEQCF.

This chain connects TRBV29-1 to TRBJ1-4; perhaps TRBD1 as D (6 bases). The V gene's germline CDR1 is SQVTM and CDR2 ANQGSEA. Trimming stripped 5 bases from V and 8 bases from J, with 18 bases between. The CDR3 spans 14 residues. As DNA, the CDR3 is TGCAGCGTTTTCTCCGGGACATTGGGGGAAAAACTGTTTTTT. Translating it yields CSVFSGTLGEKLFF.

The genes are TRBV6-2 or TRBV6-3 and TRBJ2-7, with TRBD1 matching over 7 bases. Germline CDR1 MNHEY, CDR2 SVGEGT. The length of the CDR3 is 15 residues. Losses at the gene ends were 0 bases for V and 2 bases for J; bases not matched to a gene: 4. CDR3 sequence reads: CASSYSYRGPYEQYF. The CDR3 DNA follows: TGTGCCAGCAGTTACTCTTACAGGGGCCCCTACGAGCAGTACTTC.

This clonotype has a handful of counts. CDR3 in amino acids: CSARTGLGNQPQHF. Written as DNA, the CDR3 is TGCAGTGCGAGGACAGGGCTGGGCAATCAGCCCCAGCATTTT. This chain joins TRBV20-1 and TRBJ1-5; TRBD1 aligns across 8 bases. Germline V lookup: CDR1 DFQATT, CDR2 SNEGSKA (reference sequence). Germline trimming cut 6 bases from V and 2 bases from J; bases unmatched to any gene: 6. CDR3 length equals 14 residues.

This clonotype has at least ten counts. The chain has TRBV29-1 and TRBJ2-5, with TRBD2 as a possible D gene (6 bases). Germline values: CDR1 SQVTM, CDR2 ANQGSEA. The CDR3 runs 12 residues. The V gene lost 7 bases and the J gene lost 5 bases, with 14 bases spanning the gap. CDR3 nucleotides: TGCAGCGGGCGGGAAACAAGGGAGACCCAGTACTTC. Translating gives CSGRETRETQYF.

This clonotype appeared a few times. This chain uses TRBV7-2 with TRBJ2-7, with 9 positions matching TRBD2. This CDR3 is 12 amino acids long. CDR1 and CDR2 (germline): SGHTA, FQGNSA. V was clipped by 10 bases and J by 6 bases; unmatched bases: 7. CDR3 nucleotides: TGTGCCACCTCGGGACTAGCATTCGAGCAGTACTTC. It codes for CATSGLAFEQYF. The full variable domain, rest sourced from reference TRBV7-2 and TRBJ2-7, is GAGVSQSPSNKVTEKGKDVELRCDPISGHTALYWYRQSLGQGLEFLIYFQGNSAPDKSGLPSDRFSAERTGGSVSTLTIQRTQQEDSAVYLCATSGLAFEQYFGPGTRLTVT.

V gene TRBV30 combines with J gene TRBJ2-5; 9 positions agree with TRBD2. After removal of 5 bases from V and 3 bases from J, the junction contained 4 bases not matched to a gene. The CDR3 totals 13 residues. Germline values: CDR1 GTSNPN, CDR2 SVGIG (reference sequence). CDR3 bases: TGTGCCTGGTCGGGACTAGCAGAAGAGACCCAGTACTTC. Its protein product is CAWSGLAEETQYF.

The CDR3 DNA reads as TGTGCCAGCAGCTTAGTGTCCGCTGAAGAGACCCAGTACTTC. Amino acids: CASSLVSAEETQYF. The chain employs TRBV7-9 and TRBJ2-5; D is uncertain. The CDR3 covers 14 residues. V was trimmed by 1 base and J by 3 bases, leaving 9 bases between them. CDR1 and CDR2 (germline): SEHNR, FQNEAQ (reference sequence). Full variable domain (outside the CDR3, taken from reference TRBV7-9 and TRBJ2-5): DTGVSQNPRHKITKRGQNVTFRCDPISEHNRLYWYRQTLGQGPEFLTYFQNEAQLEKSRLLSDRFSAERPKGSFSTLEIQRTEQGDSAMYLCASSLVSAEETQYFGPGTRLLVL.

This clonotype turned up a few times. V gene TRBV7-2 combines with J gene TRBJ1-6; D uncertain. The germline V gene encodes CDR1 SGHTA and CDR2 FQGNSA. The CDR3 totals 13 residues. Between the trimmed V and J ends, which lost 8 bases and 7 bases, there was a span of 12 bases. Here the CDR3 reads CASLRQDNSPLHF. CDR3 in DNA: TGTGCCAGCCTCAGGCAGGACAATTCACCCCTCCACTTT.

The V and J genes are TRBV12-3 or TRBV12-4 and TRBJ2-2, with D hard to call. There are 15 residues in the CDR3. Trimming took off 3 bases at V and 0 bases at J, with 8 bases between the two ends. CDR3 coding DNA: TGTGCCAGCAGTTTTAGCCATACGAACACCGGGGAGCTGTTTTTT. Residues: CASSFSHTNTGELFF.

The chain employs TRBV9 and TRBJ2-7, with D maybe TRBD1 (6 bases). The CDR3 covers 13 residues. Per germline, CDR1 SGDLS and CDR2 YYNGEE. The V end lost 3 bases, the J end lost 6 bases, and 13 bases lay between the germline ends. CDR3 residues: CASSAALQGEQYF. The DNA for the CDR3 is TGTGCCAGCAGCGCCGCTCTACAGGGCGAGCAGTACTTC. The whole variable domain, filled in from reference TRBV9 and TRBJ2-7, reads DSGVTQTPKHLITATGQRVTLRCSPRSGDLSVYWYQQSLDQGLQFLIQYYNGEERAKGNILERFSAQQFPDLHSELNLSSLELGDSALYFCASSAALQGEQYFGPGTRLTVT.

The rearrangement joins TRBV6-6 to TRBJ2-5, with 8 bases aligning to TRBD1. The CDR3 runs 16 residues. Germline CDR1 reads MNHNY; CDR2 reads SVGAGI (reference sequence). Germline trimming cut 2 bases from V and 2 bases from J; bases unmatched to any gene: 7. CDR3 protein: CASSYAYRGEQETQYF. The DNA of the CDR3 is TGTGCCAGCAGTTACGCATACAGGGGGGAACAAGAGACCCAGTACTTC.

Ten or more counts support this clonotype. This chain uses TRBV5-1 with TRBJ2-1; 7 bases align to TRBD1. Germline V gives CDR1 SGHRS, CDR2 YFSETQ. The CDR3 is 11 residues long. Germline trimming cut 4 bases from V and 12 bases from J; bases unmatched to any gene: 4. CDR3 protein: CASSIDRVQFF. The CDR3 nucleotides read TGCGCCAGCAGCATCGACAGGGTGCAGTTCTTC.